There are a few counts of the clone carrying this TCR beta chain. Its cognate antigen is unknown. Researchers ran the PCR with 60 Vbeta and 13 Jbeta primers. This table comes from immunoSEQ multiplex PCR, and its TCRdb copy is limited to in-frame clones, with some not included. The sample yields 200,000 to 250,000 clones, approximately 78% seen once. The data derive from a study of cytomegalovirus exposure and HLA in healthy donors. Notes on the study in general: The study assumed roughly uniform donor sequencing depth for presence/absence analyses. CMV serostatus was the sole immune exposure data available.

Germline values: CDR1 KGHSH, CDR2 LQKENI. V lost 2 bases, J lost 3 bases, and 11 bases lay in between. The CDR3 consists of 15 residues. The sequenced sample was PBMCs. The chain has TRBV18 and TRBJ2-1; tentative D call: TRBD2 (5 bases). This TCR was recovered from a woman in her thirties or forties in good health and CMV-seronegative. This chain's CDR3 is CASSPDLLVYNEQFF. CDR3 DNA: TGTGCCAGCTCACCAGATCTACTAGTCTACAATGAGCAGTTCTTC. Full variable domain (outside the CDR3, taken from reference TRBV18 and TRBJ2-1): NAGVMQNPRHLVRRRGQEARLRCSPMKGHSHVYWYRQLPEEGLKFMVYLQKENIIDESGMPKERFSAEFPKEGPSILRIQQVVRGDSAAYFCASSPDLLVYNEQFFGPGTRLTVL.